The T cell receptor beta chain described here comes from a study of T cell responses to AZD1222 COVID-19 vaccine. Whole-study findings and limits: None of the repertoires were sampled until the peak T cell response had passed. CD4 TCRs covered the whole spike, strongest at regions 160-218 and 743-854.

Profiling relied on immunoSEQ multiplex PCR, and the TCRdb table lists in-frame clones only, not all of them. The profile shows fewer than 30,000 clones, over 85% of them singletons. As concerns this clone: The target antigen is unknown.

From germline, CDR1 is SGHAT and CDR2 FQNNGV. There are 14 residues in the CDR3. Trimming took 2 bases from V and 3 from J; bases not matched to a gene: 4. This sequence originates from an adult in good health. The chain joins TRBV11-2 to TRBJ2-7; 7 bases fit TRBD2. Sequencing used peripheral blood, obtained on day 0 of AZD1222 vaccination. The CDR3 is CASSLWLADYEQYF. The CDR3 nucleotides read TGTGCCAGCAGCTTATGGCTAGCGGACTACGAGCAGTACTTC.